This TCR beta chain originates from a study of early T cells in non-severe SARS-CoV-2 infection. Study-wide background: Sequencing targeted bulk RNA from unsorted whole blood, leaving chains unpaired.

V shed 4 bases, J shed 9 bases, and the junction held 12 bases outside the gene matches. The CDR3 is 16 residues long. Germline V CDR1 and CDR2: SGDLS, YYNGEE. The table lists this clonotype with many counts. Its antigen is still unknown. In the library, individual cDNA molecules carried attached unique molecular identifiers. TCRdb passed the 5' RACE reads through MiXCR, listing each CDR3 protein once. The data show about 28,000 distinct CDR3 sequences, with about 5% seen just once and less than 6% held by the top ten. Study-wide results and limits: Matching results from VDJdb favored anti-spike CD8 responses, leaving private and CD4 specificities undetected.

This sequence originates from an adult who was a healthcare worker with PCR-confirmed SARS-CoV-2 infection or an uninfected control (not recorded which). The specimen comprised whole blood, sampled at baseline. This chain connects TRBV9 to TRBJ1-6; the match to TRBD1 covers 8 bases. Written as DNA, the CDR3 is TGTGCCAGCAGCTCCAACGGACAGGGAGCGAGTTCACCCCTCCACTTT. As protein: CASSSNGQGASSPLHF.